Following are 19 T cell receptor beta chains from one sample sequenced in a study of blood T cell repertoires in COVID-19. Profiled with immunoSEQ multiplex PCR; TCRdb holds only in-frame clones, not every one. The sample shows about 220,000 clones, 85% to 90% of them seen only once. Input material: PBMCs or T cells enriched from blood (not recorded which). Receptors originate from a woman in her forties or fifties with acute COVID-19.

J is TRBJ1-1 and V is TRBV27; D is unresolved. CDR1 and CDR2 (germline): MNHEY, SMNVEV (reference sequence). CDR3 length: 16 amino acids. V was pared by 4 bases and J by 2 bases, with 17 bases between. The CDR3 DNA sequence: TGTGCCAGCAGTTCCACCCACGGGGTTTATAACACTGAAGCTTTCTTT. This sequence encodes CASSSTHGVYNTEAFF.

This chain joins TRBV7-9 and TRBJ1-2; 11 nucleotides agree with TRBD1. With 2 bases clipped from V and 3 bases from J, the junction kept 8 bases outside the gene matches. Germline values: CDR1 SEHNR, CDR2 FQNEAQ (reference sequence). The CDR3 is 17 amino acids. The CDR3 DNA follows: TGTGCCAGCAGCTTAAAATCCGGGACAGGGGGTGACTATGGCTACACCTTC. Amino acids: CASSLKSGTGGDYGYTF.

The chain combines TRBV2 with TRBJ1-1, with 9 bases identical to TRBD1. Germline V gives CDR1 SNHLY, CDR2 FYNNEI. The V and J ends lost 4 bases and 6 bases, in that order; junction bases with no gene match: 12. This CDR3 has 16 residues. The CDR3 DNA is TGTGCCAGCAGTGCTGGCCCGGGACAGGGTAAAGCTGAAGCTTTCTTT. Translated: CASSAGPGQGKAEAFF.

The chain uses TRBV18 and TRBJ2-5; D might be TRBD1 (5 bases). The CDR3 covers 14 residues. Looked up from germline, CDR1 is KGHSH and CDR2 is LQKENI. Trimming removed 1 base from V and 5 bases from J, with 11 bases in between. CDR3 region: CASSPQKGRETQYF. CDR3 DNA sequence: TGTGCCAGCTCACCACAAAAGGGGCGGGAGACCCAGTACTTC. The variable domain in full, completed from reference TRBV18 and TRBJ2-5, reads NAGVMQNPRHLVRRRGQEARLRCSPMKGHSHVYWYRQLPEEGLKFMVYLQKENIIDESGMPKERFSAEFPKEGPSILRIQQVVRGDSAAYFCASSPQKGRETQYFGPGTRLLVL.

The rearrangement links TRBV7-2 to TRBJ2-2, with a possible D match to TRBD2 (5 bases). The CDR3 is 15 amino acids. Germline V gene sequence: CDR1 SGHTA, CDR2 FQGNSA. Trimming pared 5 bases from V and 2 bases from J, leaving 12 bases between. CDR3 in DNA: TGTGCCAGCAGCCAGGTGGGGAGAAACACCGGGGAGCTGTTTTTT. This gives the protein CASSQVGRNTGELFF. The full variable domain, its missing parts supplied by reference TRBV7-2 and TRBJ2-2, is GAGVSQSPSNKVTEKGKDVELRCDPISGHTALYWYRQSLGQGLEFLIYFQGNSAPDKSGLPSDRFSAERTGGSVSTLTIQRTQQEDSAVYLCASSQVGRNTGELFFGEGSRLTVL.

V and J are TRBV30 and TRBJ2-7; 7 bases match TRBD2. This CDR3 region has 14 residues. In germline, CDR1 is GTSNPN, CDR2 SVGIG (reference sequence). V was clipped by 1 base and J by 3 bases; unmatched bases: 6. CDR3 DNA sequence: TGTGCCTGGAGTGCCTCCAGCGGGAACTACGAGCAGTACTTC. As protein: CAWSASSGNYEQYF.

In this sample, this clone turned up a few times. Other DNA sequences within the sample encode an identical CDR3. The J gene is TRBJ1-1, the V gene TRBV12-3 or TRBV12-4; D gene unclear. Trimming cost V 6 bases and J 1 base, with 9 bases left between them. The CDR3 spans 13 residues. CDR3: CASSPDTNTEAFF. DNA of the CDR3: TGTGCCAGCAGCCCCGACACGAACACTGAAGCTTTCTTT.

This chain uses TRBV6-1 with TRBJ1-2; D gene uncertain. Germline CDR1 is MNHNS and CDR2 is SASEGT. The germline V and J ends were trimmed by 3 bases and 4 bases, with 6 bases remaining between them. The CDR3 is made up of 12 amino acids. DNA for the CDR3: TGTGCCAGCAGTGACGCAGGCTATGGCTACACCTTC. Its translation: CASSDAGYGYTF.

CDR3: CASSYTGKRTQYF. The DNA for the CDR3 is TGTGCCAGCAGTTACACAGGGAAAAGGACGCAGTATTTT. V and J are TRBV5-4 and TRBJ2-3; D might be TRBD1 (6 bases). The CDR3 contains 13 residues. Trimming pared 5 bases from V and 9 bases from J, leaving 16 bases between. Germline V lookup: CDR1 SGHNT, CDR2 YYREEE (reference sequence).

The V and J genes are TRBV5-1 and TRBJ1-6; 7 bases are a match to TRBD1. The CDR3 has 15 residues. V dropped 4 bases and J dropped 6; count of bases not matched to a gene: 7. Germline CDR1 and CDR2: SGHRS and YFSETQ. CDR3 sequence: CASSPGTGANSPLHF. The CDR3, as DNA: TGCGCCAGCAGCCCGGGTACAGGGGCTAATTCACCCCTCCACTTT.

The genes are TRBV19 and TRBJ2-7, with D perhaps matching TRBD1 (5 bases). Per germline, CDR1 LNHDA and CDR2 SQIVND (reference sequence). CDR3 length equals 13 residues. V lost 5 bases to trimming and J lost 6 bases, with 14 bases between them. The CDR3 sequence is CASSLRTIGEQYF. CDR3 in DNA: TGTGCCAGTAGTCTTAGGACAATCGGCGAGCAGTACTTC.

This rearrangement joins TRBV19 to TRBJ2-1; no definite D call. From germline, CDR1 is LNHDA and CDR2 SQIVND (reference sequence). With 7 bases removed from V and 3 bases from J, the gap between germline ends came to 10 bases. This CDR3 region has 13 residues. CDR3 coding DNA: TGTGCCAGTACCTATAACCTCTACAATGAGCAGTTCTTC. This translates into CASTYNLYNEQFF.

CDR3 sequence: CASSGWTGLNTEAFF. For the CDR3, the DNA is TGTGCCAGCAGTGGCTGGACAGGACTGAACACTGAAGCTTTCTTT. V usage is TRBV2 and J usage is TRBJ1-1, with 7 nucleotides matching TRBD1. This CDR3 has 15 amino acids. The junction had 5 bases not matched to a gene; V was cut back by 4 bases and J by 0 bases. Per germline, CDR1 SNHLY and CDR2 FYNNEI.

The V call is TRBV23-1, the J call TRBJ1-1; D is ambiguous. TRBV23-1 is assigned to the ORF class and has an uncertain function. Trimming stripped 1 base from V and 0 bases from J, with 18 bases between. The CDR3 covers 18 residues. CDR3: CASSQFSREKWMNTEAFF. DNA of the CDR3: TGCGCCAGCAGTCAATTCTCGCGGGAGAAATGGATGAACACTGAAGCTTTCTTT.

Concerning this clone itself: One end of the junction is discordant with germline, which a read error may explain. This CDR3 is also generated by other DNA sequences in the sample. J is TRBJ2-2 and V is TRBV5-1, with 11 positions matching TRBD2. CDR1 and CDR2 from the germline V gene are SGHRS and YFSETQ. The CDR3 totals 15 residues. The CDR3, as DNA: TGCGCCAGCAGCGCGGGACTAGCGGCCACCGGAGAGCTGTTTTTT. This gives the protein CASSAGLAATGELFF.

The rearrangement uses TRBV5-1 and TRBJ2-7; the match to TRBD2 covers 7 bases. The CDR3 is 14 amino acids. V dropped 4 bases and J dropped 3; count of bases not matched to a gene: 7. Germline lookup yields CDR1 SGHRS and CDR2 YFSETQ. This CDR3 reads CASSGGGTGYEQYF. The DNA for the CDR3 is TGCGCCAGCAGCGGCGGGGGTACGGGCTACGAGCAGTACTTC.

The V and J genes are TRBV28 and TRBJ1-6, with a possible D match to TRBD1 (6 bases). Trimming removed 6 bases from V and 0 bases from J, with 12 bases in between. The CDR3 is 16 residues long. The germline gives CDR1 MDHEN, CDR2 SYDVKM. The CDR3 region has the DNA TGTGCCAGCAGGAGGGACATGAGCTCCTATAATTCACCCCTCCACTTT. Translating it yields CASRRDMSSYNSPLHF.

The chain recombines TRBV6-5 with TRBJ2-7, with 8 bases aligning to TRBD1. The CDR3 extends over 15 amino acids. Looked up from germline, CDR1 is MNHEY and CDR2 is SVGAGI. After removal of 7 bases from V and 0 bases from J, the junction contained 8 bases not matched to a gene. The CDR3 nucleotides are TGTGCCAGCAAACCCGGACAGGGCAGCTCCTACGAGCAGTACTTC. Protein: CASKPGQGSSYEQYF.

The rearrangement joins TRBV13 to TRBJ2-1; TRBD2 agrees at 10 bases. Germline V gives CDR1 PRHDT, CDR2 FYEKMQ (reference sequence). After removal of 6 bases from V and 9 bases from J, the junction contained 17 bases not matched to a gene. The CDR3 covers 17 residues. The CDR3 sequence: CASSPLEASGRTSEQFF. The DNA of the CDR3 is TGTGCCAGCAGTCCGTTGGAGGCTAGCGGGAGAACTTCTGAGCAGTTCTTC.